This T cell receptor beta chain stems from a study of OX40 agonist ivuxolimab in advanced cancers. Turning to the study itself: The patients received agonistic anti-OX40 (CD134) antibody ivuxolimab. Patients received ivuxolimab, an intravenous treatment, every 2 weeks at 0.01 to 10 mg/kg.

Study-wide results and caveats: Antigen specificity of clonally expanded peripheral T cells was not established. On average, CD8+ T cells had more expanded clones than CD4+.

V gave up 1 base and J gave up 2 bases, with 14 bases separating them. The CDR3 runs to 16 residues. Germline V gives CDR1 KGHSH, CDR2 LQKENI. Some clones are missing from TCRdb's copy, which holds only in-frame ones; the method was immunoSEQ multiplex PCR. The data show some 96,000 clones, 89% seen once. To note about this clone: The antigen is unknown.

The chain combines TRBV18 with TRBJ1-2, with D possibly TRBD1 on 5 matching bases. Sample: CD4+ or CD8+ T cells sorted from blood, taken in a trial of the OX40 agonist ivuxolimab. The TCR sequence derives from an adult with an advanced solid tumor such as melanoma, head and neck, liver or kidney cancer. CDR3 nucleotide sequence: TGTGCCAGCTCACCACGGGGCCGGGTTTCCAACTATGGCTACACCTTC. Translating gives CASSPRGRVSNYGYTF.